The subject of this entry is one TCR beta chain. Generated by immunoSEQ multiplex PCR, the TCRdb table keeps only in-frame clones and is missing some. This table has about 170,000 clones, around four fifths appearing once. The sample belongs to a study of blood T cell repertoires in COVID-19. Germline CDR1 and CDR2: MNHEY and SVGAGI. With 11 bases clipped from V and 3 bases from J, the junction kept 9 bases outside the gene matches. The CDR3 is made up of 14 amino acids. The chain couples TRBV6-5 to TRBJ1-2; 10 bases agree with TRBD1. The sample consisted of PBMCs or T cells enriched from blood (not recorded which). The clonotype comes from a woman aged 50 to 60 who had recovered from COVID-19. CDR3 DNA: TGTGCCTGCGCTCCGGGACAGGGGCACTATGGCTACACCTTC. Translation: CACAPGQGHYGYTF.